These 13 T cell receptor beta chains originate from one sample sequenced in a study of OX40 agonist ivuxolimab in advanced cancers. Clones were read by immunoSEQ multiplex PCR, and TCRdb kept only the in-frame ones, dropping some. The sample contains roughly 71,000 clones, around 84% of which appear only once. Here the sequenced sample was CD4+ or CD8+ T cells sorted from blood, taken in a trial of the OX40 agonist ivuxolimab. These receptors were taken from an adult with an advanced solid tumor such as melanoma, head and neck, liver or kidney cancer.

The CDR3 reads CASSLLGREGYGYTF. The CDR3 bases are TGTGCCAGCAGTTTATTGGGCAGGGAAGGCTATGGCTACACCTTC. This rearrangement joins TRBV28 to TRBJ1-2, with D possibly being TRBD1 (5 bases). CDR1 and CDR2 from the germline V gene are MDHEN and SYDVKM. V lost 1 base and J lost 4, with 13 bases in between. The CDR3 spans 15 residues.

The CDR3 region has the DNA TGTGCCAGCAGCTTAGATGGCCAGCCGCGGGAGCAGTTCTTC. This codes for CASSLDGQPREQFF. The chain joins TRBV7-2 to TRBJ2-1; unclear D gene. Between the trimmed V and J ends, which lost 1 base and 10 bases, there was a span of 14 bases. The CDR3 sequence is 14 residues long. Germline assignment: CDR1 SGHTA and CDR2 FQGNSA.

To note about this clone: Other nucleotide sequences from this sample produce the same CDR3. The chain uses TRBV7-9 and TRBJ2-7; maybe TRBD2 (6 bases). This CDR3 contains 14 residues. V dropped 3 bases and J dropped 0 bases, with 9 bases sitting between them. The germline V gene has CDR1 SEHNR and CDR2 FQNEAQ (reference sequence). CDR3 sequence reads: CASSLAGSSYEQYF. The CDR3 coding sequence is TGTGCCAGCAGCTTGGCGGGGAGCTCCTACGAGCAGTACTTC. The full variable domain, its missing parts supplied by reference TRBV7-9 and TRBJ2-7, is DTGVSQNPRHKITKRGQNVTFRCDPISEHNRLYWYRQTLGQGPEFLTYFQNEAQLEKSRLLSDRFSAERPKGSFSTLEIQRTEQGDSAMYLCASSLAGSSYEQYFGPGTRLTVT.

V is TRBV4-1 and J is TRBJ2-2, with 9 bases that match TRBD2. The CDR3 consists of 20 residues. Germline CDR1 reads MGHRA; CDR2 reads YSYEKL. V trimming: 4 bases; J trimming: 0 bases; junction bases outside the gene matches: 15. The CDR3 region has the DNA TGCGCCAGCAGCCGAATTCTCGAGCTAGCGGGAATTTCGAACACCGGGGAGCTGTTTTTT. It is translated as CASSRILELAGISNTGELFF.

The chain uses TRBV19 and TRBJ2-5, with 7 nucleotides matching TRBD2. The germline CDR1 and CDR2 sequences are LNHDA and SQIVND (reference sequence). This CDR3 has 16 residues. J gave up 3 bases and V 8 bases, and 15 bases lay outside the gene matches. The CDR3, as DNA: TGTGCCAGTTCCGAAAGGGCAGCGGGGTCTAAAGAGACCCAGTACTTC. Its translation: CASSERAAGSKETQYF. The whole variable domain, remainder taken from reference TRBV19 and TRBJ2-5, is DGGITQSPKYLFRKEGQNVTLSCEQNLNHDAMYWYRQDPGQGLRLIYYSQIVNDFQKGDIAEGYSVSREKKESFPLTVTSAQKNPTAFYLCASSERAAGSKETQYFGPGTRLLVL.

The CDR3 region is CASSLPGKSYGYTF. Written as DNA, the CDR3 is TGTGCCAGCAGCTTACCGGGCAAGAGCTATGGCTACACCTTC. This chain connects TRBV5-4 to TRBJ1-2; no clear D. Between the trimmed V and J ends, which lost 2 bases and 4 bases, there was a span of 12 bases. The CDR3 extends over 14 amino acids. Germline V gene lookup returns CDR1 SGHNT and CDR2 YYREEE (reference sequence).

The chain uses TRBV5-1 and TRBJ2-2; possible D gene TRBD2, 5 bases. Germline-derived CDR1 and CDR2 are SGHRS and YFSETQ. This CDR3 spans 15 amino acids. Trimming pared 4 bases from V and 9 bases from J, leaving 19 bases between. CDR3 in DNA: TGCGCCAGCAGCCCGCCGAGAGAGGGAGTATGGGAGCTGTTTTTT. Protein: CASSPPREGVWELFF.

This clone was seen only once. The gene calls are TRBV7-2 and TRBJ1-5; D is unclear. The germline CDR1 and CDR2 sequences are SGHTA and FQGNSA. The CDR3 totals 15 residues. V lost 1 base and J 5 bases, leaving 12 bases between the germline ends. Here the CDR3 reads CASSLEGYRDQPQHF. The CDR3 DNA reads TGTGCCAGCAGCTTAGAAGGGTATCGAGATCAGCCCCAGCATTTT.

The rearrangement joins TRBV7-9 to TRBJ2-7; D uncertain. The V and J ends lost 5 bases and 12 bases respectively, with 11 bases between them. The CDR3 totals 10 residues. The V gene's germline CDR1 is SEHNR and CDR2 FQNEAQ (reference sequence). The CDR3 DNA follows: TGTGCCAGCAGCGGGGAAGGGCGGTACTTC. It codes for CASSGEGRYF.

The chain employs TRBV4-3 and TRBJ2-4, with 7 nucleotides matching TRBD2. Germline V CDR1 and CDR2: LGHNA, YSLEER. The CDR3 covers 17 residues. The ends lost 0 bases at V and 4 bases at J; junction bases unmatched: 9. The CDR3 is CASSQESSGRTKNIQYF. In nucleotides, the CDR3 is TGCGCCAGCAGCCAAGAAAGTTCCGGGAGGACTAAAAACATTCAGTACTTC.

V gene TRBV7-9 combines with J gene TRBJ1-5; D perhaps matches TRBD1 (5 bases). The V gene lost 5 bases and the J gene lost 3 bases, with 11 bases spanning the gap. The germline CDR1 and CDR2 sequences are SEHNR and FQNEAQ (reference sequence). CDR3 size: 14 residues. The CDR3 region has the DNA TGTGCCAGCAGCCTCGGGGGGTACAATCAGCCCCAGCATTTT. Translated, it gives CASSLGGYNQPQHF.

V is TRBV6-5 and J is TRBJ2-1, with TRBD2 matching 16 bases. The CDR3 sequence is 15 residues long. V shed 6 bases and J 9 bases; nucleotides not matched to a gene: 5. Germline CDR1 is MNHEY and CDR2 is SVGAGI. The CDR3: CASRPGTSGRGEQFF. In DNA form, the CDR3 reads TGTGCCAGCAGGCCTGGGACTAGCGGGAGGGGTGAGCAGTTCTTC.

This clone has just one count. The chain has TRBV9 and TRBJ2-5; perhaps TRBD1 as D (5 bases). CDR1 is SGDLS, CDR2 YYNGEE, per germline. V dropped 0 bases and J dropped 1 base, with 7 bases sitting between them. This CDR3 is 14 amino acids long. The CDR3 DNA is TGTGCCAGCAGCGTAGGACAGCTCCAAGAGACCCAGTACTTC. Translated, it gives CASSVGQLQETQYF.